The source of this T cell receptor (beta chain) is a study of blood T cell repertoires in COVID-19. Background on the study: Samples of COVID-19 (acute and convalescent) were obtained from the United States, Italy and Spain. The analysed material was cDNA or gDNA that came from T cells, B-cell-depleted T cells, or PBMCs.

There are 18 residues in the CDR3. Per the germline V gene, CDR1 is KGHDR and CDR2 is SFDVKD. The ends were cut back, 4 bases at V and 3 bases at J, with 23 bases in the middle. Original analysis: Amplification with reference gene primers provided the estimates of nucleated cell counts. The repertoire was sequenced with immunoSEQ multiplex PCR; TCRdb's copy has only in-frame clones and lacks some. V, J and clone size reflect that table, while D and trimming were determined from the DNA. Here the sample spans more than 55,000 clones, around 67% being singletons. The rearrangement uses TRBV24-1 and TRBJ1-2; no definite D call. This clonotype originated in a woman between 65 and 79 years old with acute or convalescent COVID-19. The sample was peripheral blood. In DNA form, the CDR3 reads TGTGCCACCAGTGACCCGCGGGGAGGGTTAGGTTCGGACTATGGCTACACCTTC. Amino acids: CATSDPRGGLGSDYGYTF.